This T cell receptor beta chain was found in a study of cytomegalovirus exposure and HLA in healthy donors. Overall study findings and caveats: The listing of roughly 160 TCR beta chains classed them as cytomegalovirus-associated.

As to this clone: Its target is not known.

V lost 8 bases to trimming and J lost 6 bases; unmatched junction nucleotides: 8. Germline CDR1 is LNHDA and CDR2 is SQIVND (reference sequence). This CDR3 contains 14 residues. Samples came from healthy bone marrow donors. PCR primers comprised 60 Vbeta and 13 Jbeta primers. Original processing methods: Among the unique TCR beta chains that a later analysis counted, about 81 million in all, 9.5 million to 12 million were shared. Here immunoSEQ multiplex PCR was the method, and the copy in TCRdb shows in-frame clones only, minus some. Clone size and V and J calls were adopted from that table, with D and trimming inferred from the DNA. In the table there are 90,000 to 100,000 clones, around 80% of which are singletons.

The TCR sequence derives from an older woman in good health and CMV-seronegative. The rearrangement joins TRBV19 to TRBJ2-3, with 10 bases that match TRBD2. The sequenced sample consisted of PBMCs. CDR3 region: CASEGLAIRDTQYF. The DNA for the CDR3 is TGTGCCAGTGAGGGACTAGCGATAAGGGATACGCAGTATTTT.